This TCR beta chain was sequenced for a study of blood T cell repertoires in COVID-19. Overall study context: Italy, Spain and the United States were the sources of the convalescent and acute COVID-19 samples. PBMCs, B-cell-depleted T cells, or T cells provided the cDNA or gDNA that made up the material.

From germline, CDR1 is SGDLS and CDR2 YYNGEE. CDR3 length: 14 residues. V lost 4 bases to trimming and J lost 9 bases; unmatched junction nucleotides: 9. Original analysis: Reference gene primers were amplified, and this amplification served to estimate nucleated cell counts. Sequencing used immunoSEQ multiplex PCR; TCRdb keeps in-frame clones, though not all of them. Clonal size and the V and J genes are those of that table, whereas D and trimming came from the DNA. Of fewer than 200,000 clones listed, roughly 84% are singletons. Sequenced material: peripheral blood. The chain links TRBV9 to TRBJ2-7; 11 positions match TRBD2. The clonotype was recovered from a human donor in a cohort sampled during active COVID-19. DNA of the CDR3: TGTGCCAGCAGCTTAGCGGGAGGGCCAGTCGGGCAGTACTTC. Protein: CASSLAGGPVGQYF.